This T cell receptor (beta chain) was recovered during a study of blood T cell repertoires in COVID-19. The protocol was immunoSEQ multiplex PCR, while the TCRdb copy is restricted to in-frame clones and leaves out a portion. The sample holds around 30,000 clones; roughly 85% are singletons and the top ten take around 7%. The CDR3 contains 14 residues. Losses at the gene ends were 4 bases for V and 10 bases for J; bases not matched to a gene: 8. CDR1 is SGHRS and CDR2 is YFSETQ in the germline V gene. Material: peripheral blood. V and J are TRBV5-1 and TRBJ2-7; TRBD2 matches 13 bases. This TCR derives from a human donor in a cohort sampled during active COVID-19. The CDR3 sequence is CASSPSGTSGKQYF. CDR3 in DNA: TGCGCCAGCAGCCCCTCCGGGACTAGCGGGAAACAGTACTTC.